Included here is one T cell receptor (beta chain) sequence, with context. Produced via immunoSEQ multiplex PCR; TCRdb's table is partial and in-frame only. The table includes fewer than 85,000 clones, about 90% detected once. This CDR3 has 20 amino acids. After removal of 0 bases from V and 3 bases from J, the junction contained 13 bases not matched to a gene. Germline V gene data show CDR1 as SGHAT and CDR2 as FQNNGV. This sample is part of a study of PD-L1 blockade in urothelial cancer. The sample's time point: peripheral blood 6 weeks after treatment start. The chain uses TRBV11-2 and TRBJ2-7; 14 bases align to TRBD2. The starting material was PBMCs, obtained around atezolizumab (anti-PD-L1) treatment. The TCR comes from a man in his sixties with urothelial cancer. CDR3 nucleotide sequence: TGTGCCAGCAGCTTAGATCAGGCCAGACTAGCGGGAGGGCGGGGCTACGAGCAGTACTTC. This codes for CASSLDQARLAGGRGYEQYF.